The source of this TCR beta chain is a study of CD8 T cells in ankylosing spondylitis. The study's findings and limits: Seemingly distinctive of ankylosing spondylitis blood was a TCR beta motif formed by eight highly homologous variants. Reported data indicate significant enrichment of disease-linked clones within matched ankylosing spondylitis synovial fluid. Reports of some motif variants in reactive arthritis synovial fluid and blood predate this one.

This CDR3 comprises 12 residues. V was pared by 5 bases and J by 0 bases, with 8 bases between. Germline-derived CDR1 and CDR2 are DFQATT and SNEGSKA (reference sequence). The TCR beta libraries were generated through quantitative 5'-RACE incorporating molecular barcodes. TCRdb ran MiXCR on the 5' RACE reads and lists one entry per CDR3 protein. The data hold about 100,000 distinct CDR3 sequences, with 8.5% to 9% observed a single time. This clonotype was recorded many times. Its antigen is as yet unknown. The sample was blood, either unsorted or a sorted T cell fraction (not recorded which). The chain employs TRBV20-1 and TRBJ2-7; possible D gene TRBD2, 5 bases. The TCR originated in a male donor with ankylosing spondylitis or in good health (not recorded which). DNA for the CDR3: TGCAGTGCTCGGAGGAGCTCCTACGAGCAGTACTTC. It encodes CSARRSSYEQYF.